This T cell receptor beta chain comes out of a study of blood T cell repertoires in COVID-19. The germline V gene encodes CDR1 SGHDT and CDR2 YYEEEE. The CDR3 runs to 17 residues. The junction had 18 bases not matched to a gene; V was cut back by 4 bases and J by 7 bases. Profiling relied on immunoSEQ multiplex PCR, and the TCRdb table lists in-frame clones only, not all of them. The sample lists 80,000 to 100,000 clones; 85% to 90% were seen once. The TCR comes from a human donor with COVID-19, enrolled during active disease. The donor label of this sample is uncertain. This chain links TRBV5-6 with TRBJ1-2, with 8 bases aligning to TRBD1. The sample taken for sequencing was peripheral blood. CDR3 in amino acids: CASSAYRGEGLFGGYTF. As DNA, the CDR3 is TGTGCCAGCAGCGCCTACAGGGGGGAAGGTTTGTTCGGTGGCTACACCTTC. The entire variable domain, with the rest obtained from reference TRBV5-6 and TRBJ1-2, is as follows: DAGVTQSPTHLIKTRGQQVTLRCSPKSGHDTVSWYQQALGQGPQFIFQYYEEEERQRGNFPDRFSGHQFPNYSSELNVNALLLGDSALYLCASSAYRGEGLFGGYTFGSGTRLTVV.